These 32 T cell receptor beta chains originate from one sample sequenced in a study of response to subunit inactivated influenza vaccine. TCRdb re-analysed the RT-PCR reads in MiXCR, keeping a single row per CDR3 protein. This sample yields hundreds of thousands of distinct CDR3 sequences, of which approximately 10% are seen a single time; 9.5% to 12% belongs to the top ten. These sequences were also reported in another study, on T cells expressing NK-cell markers. From that report: Beta-chain TCR cDNA was generated via 5'RACE template switching with UMIs.

Sequenced material: PBMCs from blood, taken on the day of vaccination. These receptor sequences come from a man in his fifties who received an inactivated influenza vaccine.

This clonotype was recorded many times. The chain is built from TRBV12-3 or TRBV12-4 and TRBJ2-3, with D uncertain. The CDR3 loop spans 14 amino acids. The germline V and J ends were trimmed by 4 bases and 5 bases, with 13 bases remaining between them. CDR3 DNA sequence: TGTGCCAGCAGTTGGGTAGGGATTGGAGATACGCAGTATTTT. This translates into CASSWVGIGDTQYF.

The J gene is TRBJ1-1, the V gene TRBV20-1; D is unclear. Germline-derived CDR1 and CDR2 are DFQATT and SNEGSKA (reference sequence). Trimming shortened V by 2 bases and J by 4 bases, and 14 bases separated the two germline ends. CDR3 length: 14 residues. The CDR3: CSARIDPQPTEAFF. The CDR3 DNA reads TGCAGTGCTAGAATAGACCCCCAGCCCACTGAAGCTTTCTTT.

There are a few counts of this clonotype. The rearrangement joins TRBV7-3 to TRBJ2-3; D is ambiguous. CDR3 size: 14 residues. Germline V gene data show CDR1 as SGHTA and CDR2 as FQGTGA. The ends were cut back, 5 bases at V and 4 bases at J, with 13 bases in the middle. This CDR3 is CASSPPGYSDTQYF. The CDR3 DNA sequence: TGTGCCAGCAGCCCCCCCGGCTATTCAGATACGCAGTATTTT. The variable domain in full, completed from reference TRBV7-3 and TRBJ2-3, reads GAGVSQTPSNKVTEKGKYVELRCDPISGHTALYWYRQSLGQGPEFLIYFQGTGAADDSGLPNDRFFAVRPEGSVSTLKIQRTERGDSAVYLCASSPPGYSDTQYFGPGTRLTVL.

The chain employs TRBV12-3 or TRBV12-4 and TRBJ2-7, with 8 bases that match TRBD2. Trimming removed 3 bases from V and 0 bases from J; junction bases left unmatched: 13. This CDR3 has 18 amino acids. The CDR3 sequence is CASSLRIEAGGHSYEQYF. The CDR3 DNA sequence: TGTGCCAGCAGTTTGCGTATAGAGGCGGGGGGCCACTCCTACGAGCAGTACTTC.

This clonotype has only a few counts. The chain has TRBV27 and TRBJ2-7; perhaps TRBD1 as D (5 bases). Germline V gene lookup returns CDR1 MNHEY and CDR2 SMNVEV (reference sequence). The CDR3 totals 16 residues. Trimming left V 0 bases short and J 0 bases short, with 12 bases between. CDR3 region: CASSLSLAGISYEQYF. The CDR3 bases are TGTGCCAGCAGTTTATCCCTTGCAGGGATCTCCTACGAGCAGTACTTC.

The chain carries TRBV12-3 or TRBV12-4 and TRBJ1-5; D may be TRBD1 (6 bases). With 5 bases removed from V and 6 bases from J, the gap between germline ends came to 14 bases. The CDR3 runs to 14 residues. CDR3 bases: TGTGCCAGCAGTGGGGGGTCAGGGGTTCAGCCCCAGCATTTT. The encoded protein is CASSGGSGVQPQHF.

The table lists this clonotype with many counts. The chain is built from TRBV5-1 and TRBJ2-5; TRBD2 might be the D (5 bases). Trimming pared 5 bases from V and 8 bases from J, leaving 22 bases between. CDR3 length equals 15 residues. The germline CDR1 and CDR2 sequences are SGHRS and YFSETQ. The CDR3 reads CASRLSGSMENTQYF. DNA of the CDR3: TGCGCCAGCAGACTGAGTGGGAGCATGGAGAATACCCAGTACTTC.

This clonotype turned up a few times. This chain links TRBV27 with TRBJ2-3; D gene ambiguous. The germline V gene has CDR1 MNHEY and CDR2 SMNVEV (reference sequence). Deletions cut 3 bases from V and 4 bases from J, with 11 bases between. This CDR3 contains 14 residues. This CDR3 is CASSFRAVPDTQYF. CDR3 DNA: TGTGCCAGCAGTTTCCGGGCGGTTCCAGATACGCAGTATTTT.

V gene TRBV5-1 combines with J gene TRBJ2-1; TRBD2 aligns across 11 bases. The CDR3 length is 16 residues. Germline V gene lookup returns CDR1 SGHRS and CDR2 YFSETQ. The V and J ends lost 3 bases and 2 bases, in that order; junction bases with no gene match: 4. CDR3 protein: CASSWGTSGTYNEQFF. The CDR3 DNA reads as TGCGCCAGCAGCTGGGGGACTAGCGGTACCTACAATGAGCAGTTCTTC. The variable domain in full, with the rest retrieved from reference TRBV5-1 and TRBJ2-1, is KAGVTQTPRYLIKTRGQQVTLSCSPISGHRSVSWYQQTPGQGLQFLFEYFSETQRNKGNFPGRFSGRQFSNSRSEMNVSTLELGDSALYLCASSWGTSGTYNEQFFGPGTRLTVL.

This clonotype was counted only a few times. This rearrangement joins TRBV10-3 to TRBJ2-7; 12 positions agree with TRBD2. Germline trimming cut 6 bases from V and 4 bases from J; bases unmatched to any gene: 4. CDR1 and CDR2 from the germline V gene are ENHRY and SYGVKD. The CDR3 covers 14 residues. The DNA for the CDR3 is TGTGCCATCAGGGGACTAGCGGGCGATTACGAGCAGTACTTC. Its translation is CAIRGLAGDYEQYF.

The rearrangement uses TRBV4-2 and TRBJ2-5; either TRBD1 or TRBD2 may supply D (5 bases each). Between the trimmed V and J ends, which lost 1 base and 1 base, there was a span of 7 bases. CDR3 size: 14 residues. Germline lookup yields CDR1 LGHNA and CDR2 YNFKEQ. The CDR3 region is CASSQAGPQETQYF. As DNA, the CDR3 is TGTGCCAGCAGCCAAGCGGGACCCCAAGAGACCCAGTACTTC.

A remark on this clonotype: An end of the junction differs from the germline gene, which may be a read error. The DNA of the CDR3 is TGCGCTACACGGGGGAACACCGGGGAGCTGTTTTTT. This gives the protein CATRGNTGELFF. This chain joins TRBV18 and TRBJ2-2, with D possibly matching TRBD2 (5 bases). CDR1 KGHSH and CDR2 LQKENI come from the germline V gene. This CDR3 comprises 12 residues.

The chain links TRBV6-1 to TRBJ2-5; 8 bases line up with TRBD2. V lost 6 bases, J lost 5 bases, and 8 bases stayed unmatched. The CDR3 is made up of 14 amino acids. The germline V gene encodes CDR1 MNHNS and CDR2 SASEGT. CDR3 coding DNA: TGTGCCAGCAGGCCCCCGGCGGGGGGCGAGACCCAGTACTTC. Protein sequence: CASRPPAGGETQYF.

For the CDR3, the DNA is TGCGCCAGCAGCTTGCAGGACAGGGGGAGGGAGACCCAGTACTTC. Translating gives CASSLQDRGRETQYF. The gene calls are TRBV5-1 and TRBJ2-5; 10 bases match TRBD1. V shed 1 base, J shed 5 bases, and the junction held 5 bases outside the gene matches. The CDR3 has 15 residues. Germline V gene data show CDR1 as SGHRS and CDR2 as YFSETQ.

The sample holds a few counts of this clonotype. The genes are TRBV21-1 and TRBJ2-7. TRBV21-1 is a listed pseudogene. The CDR3 totals 12 residues. CDR3 nucleotide sequence: TGTGCCAGCAGCAAAGGCCCCTACGAGCAGTACTTC. It yields the protein CASSKGPYEQYF.

This clonotype was observed a handful of times. The chain is built from TRBV7-9 and TRBJ1-5; 9 bases agree with TRBD1. Trimming removed 0 bases from V and 3 bases from J; junction bases left unmatched: 6. Germline V CDR1 and CDR2: SEHNR, FQNEAQ (reference sequence). The CDR3 sequence is 17 residues long. CDR3 bases: TGTGCCAGCAGCTTAGCTGCGGGACAGGGTTACAATCAGCCCCAGCATTTT. Encoded protein: CASSLAAGQGYNQPQHF.

This chain uses TRBV12-3 or TRBV12-4 with TRBJ1-1; D is ambiguous. The CDR3 extends over 12 amino acids. The V gene lost 8 bases and the J gene lost 14 bases, with 21 bases spanning the gap. CDR3 protein: CASLGRRGGEFF. As DNA, the CDR3 is TGTGCCAGCCTAGGCAGGCGGGGAGGAGAATTCTTT.

The CDR3: CASSWGDYSEETQYF. The CDR3 bases are TGTGCCAGCAGTTGGGGGGACTACAGTGAAGAGACCCAGTACTTC. The chain is built from TRBV12-3 or TRBV12-4 and TRBJ2-5; the match to TRBD2 covers 7 bases. The CDR3 length is 15 residues. The V segment lost 4 bases and the J segment 3 bases; nucleotides outside the gene matches: 8.

The J gene is TRBJ2-7, the V gene TRBV12-3 or TRBV12-4; 8 bases are a match to TRBD1. V shed 4 bases, J shed 5 bases, and the junction held 7 bases outside the gene matches. The CDR3 has 14 amino acids. The CDR3 DNA follows: TGTGCCAGCAGTTACGGACAGGGTCTCGACGAGCAGTACTTC. Translating gives CASSYGQGLDEQYF.

This clonotype was recorded many times. The V call is TRBV4-2, the J call TRBJ2-1; 13 bases line up with TRBD2. Looked up from germline, CDR1 is LGHNA and CDR2 is YNFKEQ. The CDR3 sequence is 17 residues long. V shed 0 bases and J 4 bases; nucleotides not matched to a gene: 3. This CDR3 is CASSQDSGLAGYNEQFF. The CDR3 nucleotides read TGTGCCAGCAGCCAAGATTCGGGACTAGCGGGGTACAATGAGCAGTTCTTC.

This clonotype has a handful of counts. This chain connects TRBV28 to TRBJ2-1; no clear D. Trimming shortened V by 10 bases and J by 4 bases, and 17 bases separated the two germline ends. Looked up from germline, CDR1 is MDHEN and CDR2 is SYDVKM. The CDR3 totals 14 residues. DNA for the CDR3: TGTGCCACCCAGAGGAGCGAAGGGTACAATGAGCAGTTCTTC. Amino acids: CATQRSEGYNEQFF.

The chain employs TRBV9 and TRBJ2-7, with D hard to call. The CDR3 extends over 14 amino acids. V was pared by 3 bases and J by 0 bases, with 10 bases between. Germline CDR1 and CDR2: SGDLS and YYNGEE. The CDR3 reads CASSAGMSSYEQYF. The DNA for the CDR3 is TGTGCCAGCAGCGCCGGCATGAGCTCCTACGAGCAGTACTTC.

This clonotype was counted between two and nine times. This sequence joins TRBV4-1 and TRBJ2-3, with 9 nucleotides matching TRBD2. The CDR3 spans 18 residues. The ends lost 1 base at V and 7 bases at J; junction bases unmatched: 15. Germline CDR1 reads MGHRA; CDR2 reads YSYEKL. The CDR3 loop is CASSQVLSSGGLFYTQYF. CDR3 DNA sequence: TGCGCCAGCAGCCAAGTGTTGTCAAGCGGGGGGTTATTTTATACGCAGTATTTT.

The CDR3 DNA sequence: TGCAGTGCTAGATTCAGGGACTACGAGCAGTACTTC. Its translation: CSARFRDYEQYF. The chain uses TRBV20-1 and TRBJ2-7; D possibly corresponds to TRBD1 (5 bases). CDR3 length equals 12 residues. Germline CDR1 and CDR2: DFQATT and SNEGSKA (reference sequence). With 2 bases removed from V and 3 bases from J, the gap between germline ends came to 8 bases.

The chain is built from TRBV19 and TRBJ2-7, with D perhaps TRBD2 (6 bases). Germline V gene lookup returns CDR1 LNHDA and CDR2 SQIVND (reference sequence). The CDR3 is made up of 16 amino acids. Trimming left V 5 bases short and J 2 bases short, with 19 bases between. CDR3 sequence (DNA): TGTGCCAGTAGTCCCCGCGCGGGGTGGGAGACCTACGAGCAGTACTTC. Encoded protein: CASSPRAGWETYEQYF.

There are many counts of this clonotype. The V call is TRBV7-9, the J call TRBJ2-5; D is ambiguous. From germline, CDR1 is SEHNR and CDR2 FQNEAQ (reference sequence). Trimming left V 1 base short and J 2 bases short, with 8 bases between. This CDR3 is 14 amino acids long. The CDR3 protein is CASSLGLTQETQYF. CDR3 nucleotide sequence: TGTGCCAGCAGCTTAGGTCTGACACAAGAGACCCAGTACTTC.

The chain carries TRBV4-2 and TRBJ1-4; perhaps TRBD1 as D (5 bases). V was trimmed by 0 bases and J by 10 bases, leaving 15 bases between them. From germline, CDR1 is LGHNA and CDR2 YNFKEQ. The CDR3 is 15 residues long. CDR3 coding DNA: TGTGCCAGCAGCCAAGAAGGGCAGGGTGCAGGAAAACTGTTTTTT. Its translation: CASSQEGQGAGKLFF.

This clonotype has just a few counts. The chain combines TRBV6-1 with TRBJ1-6; D remains ambiguous. The V end was cut by 6 bases, the J end by 5 bases, with 14 bases between. From germline, CDR1 is MNHNS and CDR2 SASEGT. The CDR3 is 15 amino acids. The CDR3 loop is CASRAPGPNNSPLHF. As DNA, the CDR3 is TGTGCCAGCAGAGCGCCGGGTCCTAATAATTCACCCCTCCACTTT.

The sample holds a few counts of this clonotype. The chain is built from TRBV5-1 and TRBJ2-1, with a tentative D call TRBD1 (5 bases). The V and J ends lost 0 bases and 6 bases respectively, with 10 bases between them. CDR3 length equals 14 residues. In germline, CDR1 is SGHRS, CDR2 YFSETQ. This CDR3 reads CASSLGVGVNEQFF. In nucleotides, the CDR3 is TGCGCCAGCAGCTTGGGCGTAGGGGTCAATGAGCAGTTCTTC. The entire variable domain, with the rest obtained from reference TRBV5-1 and TRBJ2-1, is as follows: KAGVTQTPRYLIKTRGQQVTLSCSPISGHRSVSWYQQTPGQGLQFLFEYFSETQRNKGNFPGRFSGRQFSNSRSEMNVSTLELGDSALYLCASSLGVGVNEQFFGPGTRLTVL.

This clonotype was counted a few times. The chain recombines TRBV7-9 with TRBJ2-7; either TRBD1 or TRBD2 may supply D (5 bases each). The CDR3 extends over 16 amino acids. CDR1 is SEHNR and CDR2 is FQNEAQ in the germline V gene (reference sequence). The V end lost 4 bases, the J end lost 5 bases, and 21 bases lay between the germline ends. The CDR3 here is CASSSKPPGGGDEQYF. The CDR3 DNA sequence: TGTGCCAGCAGCTCTAAACCCCCCGGTGGGGGAGACGAGCAGTACTTC.

This clonotype was observed at least ten times. The chain links TRBV6-2 or TRBV6-3 to TRBJ1-2; 9 positions match TRBD1. With V trimmed by 8 bases and J by 2 bases, 0 bases remained unmatched. CDR3 length equals 12 residues. Looked up from germline, CDR1 is MNHEY and CDR2 is SVGEGT. CDR3 in amino acids: CASGQGNYGYTF. CDR3 coding DNA: TGTGCCAGCGGACAGGGGAACTATGGCTACACCTTC.

Only a few counts were recorded for this clonotype. The V call is TRBV4-3, the J call TRBJ2-7; unclear D gene. V lost 6 bases and J lost 4, with 16 bases in between. The V gene's germline CDR1 is LGHNA and CDR2 YSLEER. CDR3 length: 14 residues. The CDR3 nucleotides are TGCGCCAGCAGTCGCGGACGTCACGGATACGAGCAGTACTTC. Its translation is CASSRGRHGYEQYF.